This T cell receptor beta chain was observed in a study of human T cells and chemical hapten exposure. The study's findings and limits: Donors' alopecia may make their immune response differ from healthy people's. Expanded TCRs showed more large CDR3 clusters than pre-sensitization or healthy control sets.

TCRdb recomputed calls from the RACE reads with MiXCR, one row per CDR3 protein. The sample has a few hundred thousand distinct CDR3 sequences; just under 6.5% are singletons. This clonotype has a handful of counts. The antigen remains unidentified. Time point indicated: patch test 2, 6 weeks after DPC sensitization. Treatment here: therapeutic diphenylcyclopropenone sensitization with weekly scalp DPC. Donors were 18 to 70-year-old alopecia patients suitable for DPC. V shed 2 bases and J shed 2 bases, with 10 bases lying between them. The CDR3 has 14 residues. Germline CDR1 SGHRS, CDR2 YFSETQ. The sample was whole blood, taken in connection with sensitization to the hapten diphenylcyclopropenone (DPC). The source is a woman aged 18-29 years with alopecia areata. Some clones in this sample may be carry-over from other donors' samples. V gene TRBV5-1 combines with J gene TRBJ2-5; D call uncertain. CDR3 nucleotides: TGCGCCAGCAGCTTTGCCGGGCCTCAAGAGACCCAGTACTTC. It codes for CASSFAGPQETQYF.